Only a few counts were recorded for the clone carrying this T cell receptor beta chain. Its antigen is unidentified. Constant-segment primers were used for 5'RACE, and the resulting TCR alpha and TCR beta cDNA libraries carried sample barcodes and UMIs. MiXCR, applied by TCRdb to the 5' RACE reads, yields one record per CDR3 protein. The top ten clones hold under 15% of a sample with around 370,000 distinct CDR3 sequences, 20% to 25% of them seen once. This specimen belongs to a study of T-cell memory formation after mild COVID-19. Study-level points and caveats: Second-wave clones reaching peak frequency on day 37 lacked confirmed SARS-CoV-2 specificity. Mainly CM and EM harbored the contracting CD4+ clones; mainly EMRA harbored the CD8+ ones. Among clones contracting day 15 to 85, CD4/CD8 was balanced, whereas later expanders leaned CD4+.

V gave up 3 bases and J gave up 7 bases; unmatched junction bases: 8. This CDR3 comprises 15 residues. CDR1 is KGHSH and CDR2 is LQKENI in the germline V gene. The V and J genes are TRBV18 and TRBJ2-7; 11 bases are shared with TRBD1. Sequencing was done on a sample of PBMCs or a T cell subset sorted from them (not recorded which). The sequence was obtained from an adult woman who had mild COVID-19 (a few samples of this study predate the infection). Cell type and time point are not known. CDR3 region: CASSPLAGTGGEQYF. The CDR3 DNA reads TGTGCCAGCTCACCGCTAGCCGGGACAGGGGGGGAGCAGTACTTC.